Detailed here is one T cell receptor (beta chain). No antigen is known for it. The data are from a study of T cell responses to AZD1222 COVID-19 vaccine. Study conclusions and caveats: Among spike-specific TCRs, nearly half reportedly target unmutated variant regions. Clonal diversity may have been underestimated, and the donors were mostly white British, with more females than males. Spike-specific TCR breadth and depth grew following two AZD1222 doses. Repertoire sampling was restricted to post-peak T cell response timepoints.

The method was immunoSEQ multiplex PCR; TCRdb's version includes in-frame clones alone and lacks a portion of them. The sample records 150,000 or so clones, 92% being singletons. The sequence was obtained from an adult who received the AZD1222 COVID-19 vaccine. Sequenced here: peripheral blood, sampled 28 days after the second AZD1222 dose.

The CDR3 reads CASSDRGLDYGYTF. DNA of the CDR3: TGTGCCAGTAGTGACAGGGGTCTAGACTATGGCTACACCTTC. J is TRBJ1-2 and V is TRBV19, with 8 positions matching TRBD1. The germline V gene encodes CDR1 LNHDA and CDR2 SQIVND (reference sequence). This CDR3 has 14 residues. Germline trimming cut 5 bases from V and 3 bases from J; bases unmatched to any gene: 5.